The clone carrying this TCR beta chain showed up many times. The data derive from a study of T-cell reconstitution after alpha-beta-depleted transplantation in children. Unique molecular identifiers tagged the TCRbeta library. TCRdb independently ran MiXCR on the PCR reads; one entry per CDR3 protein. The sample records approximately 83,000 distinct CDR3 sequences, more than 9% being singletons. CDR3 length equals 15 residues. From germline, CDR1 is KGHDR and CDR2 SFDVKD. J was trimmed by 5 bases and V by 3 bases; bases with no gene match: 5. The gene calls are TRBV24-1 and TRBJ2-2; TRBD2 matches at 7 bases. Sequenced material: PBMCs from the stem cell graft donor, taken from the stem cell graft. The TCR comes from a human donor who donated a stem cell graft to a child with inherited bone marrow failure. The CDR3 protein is CATSDEGLFTGELFF. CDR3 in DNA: TGTGCCACCAGTGATGAGGGACTATTTACCGGGGAGCTGTTTTTT.